Sequencing of this TCR beta chain was carried out in a study of blood T cell repertoires in COVID-19. Study-level background: Material from acute and convalescent COVID-19 was sourced from the United States, Italy and Spain. T cells, B-cell-depleted T cells, or PBMCs supplied cDNA or gDNA.

As processed by the authors: Estimates of nucleated cell counts were drawn from the amplification of reference gene primers. Profiling relied on immunoSEQ multiplex PCR, and the TCRdb table lists in-frame clones only, not all of them. Clone size and V and J calls were adopted from that table, with D and trimming inferred from the DNA. The table lists approximately 91,000 clones, about three quarters of them singletons. Germline V gene lookup returns CDR1 MNHEY and CDR2 SMNVEV (reference sequence). V was cut by 7 bases and J by 7 bases, with 22 bases left in between. The CDR3 is 15 amino acids. This clone was seen only once.

Sequenced material: peripheral blood. The clonotype was recovered from a man between 70 and 80 years old with acute or convalescent COVID-19. The J gene is TRBJ1-1, the V gene TRBV27; no reliable D call. CDR3 region: CASIPLSGGPDEAFF. In nucleotides, the CDR3 is TGTGCCAGCATTCCCCTTTCGGGAGGACCGGATGAAGCTTTCTTT.